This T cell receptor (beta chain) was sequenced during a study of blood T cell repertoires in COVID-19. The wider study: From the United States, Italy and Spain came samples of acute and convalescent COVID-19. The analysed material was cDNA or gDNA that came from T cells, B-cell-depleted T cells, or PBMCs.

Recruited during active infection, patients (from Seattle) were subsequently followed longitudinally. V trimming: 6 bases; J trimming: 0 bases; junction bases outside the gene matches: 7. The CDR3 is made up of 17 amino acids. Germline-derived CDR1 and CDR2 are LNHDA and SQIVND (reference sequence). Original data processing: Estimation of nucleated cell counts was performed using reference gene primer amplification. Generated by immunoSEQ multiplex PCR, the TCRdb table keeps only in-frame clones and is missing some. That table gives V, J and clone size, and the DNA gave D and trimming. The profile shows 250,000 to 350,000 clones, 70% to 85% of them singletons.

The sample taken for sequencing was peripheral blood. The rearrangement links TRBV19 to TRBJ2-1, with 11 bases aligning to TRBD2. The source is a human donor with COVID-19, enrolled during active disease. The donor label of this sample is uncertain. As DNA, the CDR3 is TGTGCCAGTAGCAGTAGCGGGAGGGACGCCTCCTACAATGAGCAGTTCTTC. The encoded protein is CASSSSGRDASYNEQFF.